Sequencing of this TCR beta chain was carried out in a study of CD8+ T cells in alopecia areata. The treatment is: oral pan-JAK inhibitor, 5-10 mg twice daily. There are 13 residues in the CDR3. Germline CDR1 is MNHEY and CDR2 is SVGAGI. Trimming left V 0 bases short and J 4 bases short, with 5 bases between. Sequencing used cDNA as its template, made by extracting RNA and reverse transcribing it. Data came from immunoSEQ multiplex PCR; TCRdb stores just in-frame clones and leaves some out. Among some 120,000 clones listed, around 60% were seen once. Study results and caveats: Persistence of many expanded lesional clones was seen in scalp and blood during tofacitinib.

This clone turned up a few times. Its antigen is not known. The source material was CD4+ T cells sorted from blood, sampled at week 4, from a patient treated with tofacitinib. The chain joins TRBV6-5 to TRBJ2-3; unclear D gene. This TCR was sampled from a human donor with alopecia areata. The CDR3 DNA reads TGTGCCAGCAGTTACTCAAGGGCAGATACGCAGTATTTT. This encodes CASSYSRADTQYF.